The source of this TCR beta chain is a study of cytomegalovirus exposure and HLA in healthy donors. As for this clone: Antigen unknown.

Points from the study as a whole: Because they were indistinguishable, some V segments, including TRBV6-2 and TRBV6-3, were excluded. A later analysis revealed that TCR association rates differed between HLA loci, peaking at DRB1 and bottoming out at HLA-C.

PCR used 60 Vbeta primers and 13 Jbeta primers. The assay was immunoSEQ multiplex PCR, and TCRdb's table has in-frame clones only and misses some. There are under 250,000 clones in the sample; 75% to 80% occur only once, and less than 2% lies in the top ten. The germline V gene has CDR1 LGHNA and CDR2 YNFKEQ. V was shortened by 4 bases and J by 4 bases, with 6 bases between the two germline ends. This CDR3 is 12 amino acids long. This chain connects TRBV4-2 to TRBJ2-3; D not resolved. The clonotype was recovered from a male donor in good health and CMV-seronegative. Specimen: PBMCs. CDR3 protein: CASSLSPDTQYF. The CDR3, as DNA: TGTGCCAGCAGCCTTAGTCCAGATACGCAGTATTTT.